The 20 T cell receptor beta chains presented below share a single source sample, sequenced in a study of regulatory T cells in long-lasting Graves disease. To make TCR beta libraries, researchers used iRepertoire HTBI primers and Arm-PCR of CDR3 regions. TCRdb fed the multiplex PCR reads into MiXCR, producing one record per CDR3 protein. The repertoire holds fewer than 400,000 distinct CDR3 sequences, with 15% to 20% as singletons. As to time point: persistent/refractory GD, antithyroid drugs over 5 years with positive TRAb. RNA isolated from PBMCs was used to make the TCR library. Sequenced material: peripheral blood mononuclear cells (PBMCs), taken when the disease was refractory, from a patient treated with antithyroid drugs. These receptor sequences come from a female donor with Graves disease.

The chain couples TRBV9 to TRBJ1-5; no clear D gene. V lost 0 bases, J lost 4 bases, and 8 bases lay in between. CDR1 and CDR2 from the germline V gene are SGDLS and YYNGEE. The CDR3 is 14 amino acids. The CDR3 loop is CASSVGSVNQPQHF. The CDR3 nucleotides read TGTGCCAGCAGCGTAGGGTCAGTTAATCAGCCCCAGCATTTT.

As to this clonotype: This may come from a read error, since a much larger clone is one base off. V and J are TRBV6-1 and TRBJ1-1, with D tentatively TRBD1 (6 bases). This CDR3 spans 12 amino acids. CDR1 and CDR2 from the germline V gene are MNHNS and SASEGT. CDR3 in amino acids: CAGSIRGTEAFF. In DNA form, the CDR3 reads TGTGCCGGCAGTATCAGGGGCACTGAAGCTTTCTTT.

This clonotype was seen a handful of times. This clone may be a read error of a much larger clone one base away. The CDR3 sequence is CASSFRGAKSIQYF. CDR3 in DNA: TGTGCCAGCAGTTTCCGGGGGGCCAAAAGCATTCAGTACTTC. The chain combines TRBV12-3 or TRBV12-4 with TRBJ2-4, with D possibly matching TRBD2 (7 bases). The CDR3 contains 14 residues.

Points on this clonotype: Since a much larger clone is just one base distant, this may be a read error. The chain joins TRBV6-5 to TRBJ2-5; D gene uncertain. V was cut by 4 bases and J by 9 bases, with 12 bases left in between. The length of the CDR3 is 12 residues. Germline CDR1 is MNHEY and CDR2 is SVGAGI. CDR3 in DNA: TGTGCCAGCAGTTCCACCACGGTCTCCCAGTACTTC. It encodes CASSSTTVSQYF.

This clonotype was found a few times. The V gene is TRBV19, the J gene TRBJ1-3; no clear D. Germline CDR1 is LNHDA and CDR2 is SQIVND (reference sequence). The CDR3 spans 14 residues. V gave up 1 base and J gave up 9 bases, with 13 bases separating them. The CDR3 loop reads CASSIAAATGTIYF. In nucleotides, the CDR3 is TGTGCCAGTAGTATAGCAGCTGCTACGGGCACCATATATTTT.

J is TRBJ2-5 and V is TRBV7-9, with no clear D. CDR3 length: 12 residues. Germline V gene lookup returns CDR1 SEHNR and CDR2 FQNEAQ (reference sequence). Between the trimmed V and J ends, which lost 5 bases and 2 bases, there was a span of 6 bases. The CDR3 sequence: CASSRKQETQYF. The CDR3 DNA reads as TGTGCCAGCAGCCGAAAACAAGAGACCCAGTACTTC.

This clonotype came up many times. The genes are TRBV28 and TRBJ2-4; 9 positions match TRBD1. CDR1 MDHEN and CDR2 SYDVKM come from the germline V gene. V trimming: 10 bases; J trimming: 6 bases; junction bases outside the gene matches: 10. CDR3 length: 14 amino acids. CDR3 nucleotide sequence: TGTGCCACCCGCTCCGGGACAGGGAGAAACATTCAGTACTTC. Amino acid sequence: CATRSGTGRNIQYF. The full variable domain, in which reference TRBV28 and TRBJ2-4 provide the parts outside the CDR3, is DVKVTQSSRYLVKRTGEKVFLECVQDMDHENMFWYRQDPGLGLRLIYFSYDVKMKEKGDIPEGYSVSREKKERFSLILESASTNQTSMYLCATRSGTGRNIQYFGAGTRLSVL.

Remarks on this clonotype: This could be a read error, since a much larger clone is one nucleotide away. The chain uses TRBV20-1 and TRBJ2-5, with 12 bases identical to TRBD2. Germline CDR1 is DFQATT and CDR2 is SNEGSKA (reference sequence). The CDR3 runs to 13 residues. CDR3: CTPVTSGGETQYF. CDR3 nucleotides: TGCACCCCAGTGACTAGCGGGGGTGAGACCCAGTACTTC.

This clonotype has ten or more counts. The V and J genes are TRBV12-3 or TRBV12-4 and TRBJ1-1, with D possibly TRBD1 on 5 matching bases. This CDR3 region has 16 residues. V lost 3 bases and J 0 bases, leaving 14 bases between the germline ends. The CDR3 region has the DNA TGTGCCAGCAGTTTTTCCCCCAGGGCAATGAACACTGAAGCTTTCTTT. As protein: CASSFSPRAMNTEAFF.

This clonotype came up many times. V gene TRBV7-9 combines with J gene TRBJ1-1, with a tentative D call TRBD1 (6 bases). This CDR3 contains 12 residues. Germline V gene lookup returns CDR1 SEHNR and CDR2 FQNEAQ (reference sequence). Trimming removed 5 bases from V and 4 bases from J, with 8 bases in between. CDR3 sequence (DNA): TGTGCCAGCAGCACACAGGGCACTGAAGCTTTCTTT. Its translation is CASSTQGTEAFF.

The table lists this clonotype with many counts. The chain links TRBV6-5 to TRBJ1-5; D may be TRBD1 (5 bases). The germline V gene encodes CDR1 MNHEY and CDR2 SVGAGI. This CDR3 comprises 22 residues. V gave up 2 bases and J gave up 9 bases, with 38 bases separating them. The CDR3 nucleotides are TGTGCCAGCAGTTACGAACCCCGGCGGGGCCGCTTTAGCAATCAGCCCCTTCCGCCCCAGCATTTT. Translation: CASSYEPRRGRFSNQPLPPQHF.

This clonotype was observed at least ten times. This chain uses TRBV24-1 with TRBJ2-5; TRBD2 might be the D (6 bases). The CDR3 covers 15 residues. Trimming stripped 4 bases from V and 3 bases from J, with 14 bases between. CDR1 and CDR2 from the germline V gene are KGHDR and SFDVKD. The CDR3, as DNA: TGTGCCACCAGTGACACTGGGAGGACCGAAGAGACCCAGTACTTC. Protein product: CATSDTGRTEETQYF.

The rearrangement links TRBV18 to TRBJ1-3, with TRBD1 as a possible D gene (6 bases). CDR3 length equals 16 residues. Germline CDR1 and CDR2: KGHSH and LQKENI. V lost 2 bases and J lost 0, with 11 bases in between. The CDR3 loop reads CASSPTDSNSGNTIYF. CDR3 bases: TGTGCCAGCTCACCAACGGACAGCAACTCTGGAAACACCATATATTTT.

This clonotype was recorded at least ten times. This chain links TRBV6-5 with TRBJ2-4; the match to TRBD1 covers 7 bases. With 4 bases clipped from V and 2 bases from J, the junction kept 5 bases outside the gene matches. Germline V CDR1 and CDR2: MNHEY, SVGAGI. The CDR3 has 15 amino acids. The chain's CDR3 is CASSSEQGTKNIQYF. DNA for the CDR3: TGTGCCAGCAGTTCCGAACAGGGGACCAAAAACATTCAGTACTTC.

This clonotype was counted between two and nine times. V gene TRBV10-3 combines with J gene TRBJ1-5, with unresolved D. V lost 5 bases and J lost 6, with 11 bases in between. Germline CDR1 and CDR2: ENHRY and SYGVKD. The CDR3 is 13 residues long. CDR3 residues: CAISQVTGQPQHF. Here the CDR3 DNA reads TGTGCCATCAGTCAGGTTACGGGTCAGCCCCAGCATTTT.

This clonotype was recorded many times. The chain links TRBV2 to TRBJ1-5; TRBD1 matches at 8 bases. V shed 5 bases, J shed 4 bases, and the junction held 4 bases outside the gene matches. This CDR3 spans 14 amino acids. The germline V gene has CDR1 SNHLY and CDR2 FYNNEI. CDR3 coding DNA: TGTGCCAGCAGTTTAAGACAGGGGAATCAGCCCCAGCATTTT. The encoded protein is CASSLRQGNQPQHF. Full variable domain (rest looked up from reference TRBV2 and TRBJ1-5): EPEVTQTPSHQVTQMGQEVILRCVPISNHLYFYWYRQILGQKVEFLVSFYNNEISEKSEIFDDQFSVERPDGSNFTLKIRSTKLEDSAMYFCASSLRQGNQPQHFGDGTRLSIL.

In its sample, this clonotype was seen many times. The chain employs TRBV10-3 and TRBJ1-1; weak D call: TRBD1 (6 bases). Trimming removed 7 bases from V and 1 base from J, with 16 bases in between. CDR1 is ENHRY and CDR2 is SYGVKD in the germline V gene. This CDR3 spans 15 amino acids. DNA of the CDR3: TGTGCCATCAATGACGGAGGGGGAGGGAACACTGAAGCTTTCTTT. Its protein is CAINDGGGGNTEAFF.

This clonotype was observed a few times. The gene calls are TRBV10-2 and TRBJ1-1; no clear D gene. CDR3 length: 14 residues. The ends were cut back, 5 bases at V and 2 bases at J, with 12 bases in the middle. CDR1 is WSHSY and CDR2 is SAAADI in the germline V gene. CDR3 amino acids: CASSLNPGNTEAFF. CDR3 DNA sequence: TGCGCCAGCAGTCTTAATCCGGGCAACACTGAAGCTTTCTTT.

This clonotype was seen a few times. V is TRBV4-1 and J is TRBJ1-1, with 7 bases that match TRBD1. With V trimmed by 0 bases and J by 6 bases, 7 bases remained unmatched. CDR3 length: 15 amino acids. The germline V gene has CDR1 MGHRA and CDR2 YSYEKL. The CDR3 loop is CASSQEGEQGAEAFF. CDR3 bases: TGCGCCAGCAGCCAAGAAGGGGAGCAGGGGGCTGAAGCTTTCTTT.

J is TRBJ1-2 and V is TRBV6-1; no reliable D call. This CDR3 is 12 amino acids long. CDR1 is MNHNS and CDR2 is SASEGT in the germline V gene. V dropped 8 bases and J dropped 6 bases, with 13 bases sitting between them. The CDR3 spells CASRPGSHGYTF. DNA of the CDR3: TGTGCCAGCCGACCCGGATCCCATGGCTACACCTTC.